Sequencing of this T cell receptor beta chain was carried out in a study of blood T cells in healthy people across ages. The study, taken as a whole, reports: Naive and antigen-experienced cells were not separated, limiting conclusive comparison.

A second about 7 to 12 cycle PCR used barcoded and J-beta primers. Each CDR3 protein gets one entry after TCRdb re-called the 5' RACE reads with MiXCR. In the table there are about 620,000 distinct CDR3 sequences, over 40% of which are singletons. Germline V gene lookup returns CDR1 SGHVS and CDR2 FQNEAQ. The length of the CDR3 is 14 residues. A note on this clonotype: The antigen is unknown. An end of the junction does not agree with germline; a read error may underlie this.

J is TRBJ1-4 and V is TRBV7-8; 7 bases are shared with TRBD1. The source of this sequence is a woman aged 80 or over in good health. The specimen sequenced was blood. CDR3 DNA sequence: TGTGCCGGCAGCGACAGGGTATCTAATGAAAAACTGTTTTTT. This codes for CAGSDRVSNEKLFF.